This T cell receptor beta chain came from a study of CD4 T cells in relation to SARS-CoV-2 and coronaviruses. Overall study: The restricting HLA molecule for shared crossreactive spike epitopes was mapped.

The ends lost 1 base at V and 7 bases at J; junction bases unmatched: 7. The CDR3 has 15 amino acids. Germline assignment: CDR1 MNHEY and CDR2 SVGAGI. Here immunoSEQ multiplex PCR was the method, and the copy in TCRdb shows in-frame clones only, minus some. The sample has about 60,000 clones; 90% to 95% are singletons. Sequences were obtained from naive CD4+ T cells from PBMCs. Regarding subset: naive CD4+ T cells isolated by negative enrichment. This chain uses TRBV6-5 with TRBJ1-2; 9 bases agree with TRBD1. The receptor's source is an adult with COVID-19. CDR3 nucleotides: TGTGCCAGCAGTTACTTTACAGGGGGCGGGGTTGGCTACACCTTC. Translated, it gives CASSYFTGGGVGYTF.